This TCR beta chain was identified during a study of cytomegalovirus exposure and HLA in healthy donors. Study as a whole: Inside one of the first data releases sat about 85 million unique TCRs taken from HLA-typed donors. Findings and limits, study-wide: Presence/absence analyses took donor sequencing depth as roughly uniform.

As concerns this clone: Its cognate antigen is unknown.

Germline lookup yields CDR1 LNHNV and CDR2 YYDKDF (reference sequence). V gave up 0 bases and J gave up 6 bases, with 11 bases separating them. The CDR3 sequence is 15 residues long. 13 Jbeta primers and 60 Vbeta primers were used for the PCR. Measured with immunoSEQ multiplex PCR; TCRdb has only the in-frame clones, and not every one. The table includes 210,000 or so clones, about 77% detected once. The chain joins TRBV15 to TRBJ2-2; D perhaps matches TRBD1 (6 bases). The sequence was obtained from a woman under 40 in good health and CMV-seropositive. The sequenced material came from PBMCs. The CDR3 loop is CATSREIAGAGELFF. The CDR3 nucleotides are TGTGCCACCAGCAGAGAAATTGCAGGGGCCGGGGAGCTGTTTTTT.